This TCR beta chain emerged from a study of shared clonotypes between healthy human individuals. Measured with immunoSEQ multiplex PCR; TCRdb has only the in-frame clones, and not every one. The sample comprises about 2.3 million clones, more than 80% of which are singletons, and approximately 0.4% rests with the top ten. Trimming shortened V by 6 bases and J by 1 base, and 15 bases separated the two germline ends. The CDR3 sequence is 15 residues long. The germline gives CDR1 MDHEN, CDR2 SYDVKM. This chain joins TRBV28 and TRBJ2-5, with D maybe TRBD2 (5 bases). This sequence originates from a man between 18 and 35 years old in good health. Some clones in this sample may be carry-over from other donors' samples. What was sequenced was naive CD4+ T cells from PBMCs. Documented subset: CD45RA+ positively selected. This CDR3 is CASSFAGAPQETQYF. Written as DNA, the CDR3 is TGTGCCAGCAGCTTCGCGGGTGCCCCCCAAGAGACCCAGTACTTC.